This entry lists 26 T cell receptor beta chains sequenced from one sample in a study of blood T cell repertoires in COVID-19. Generated by immunoSEQ multiplex PCR, the TCRdb table keeps only in-frame clones and is missing some. The sample has about 260,000 clones, approximately 83% seen once; the top ten hold over 8.5%. The sequenced material came from peripheral blood. The receptors derive from a woman aged 45-65 years who had recovered from COVID-19.

This clone was seen a single time. The chain couples TRBV24-1 to TRBJ1-1; TRBD1 aligns across 9 bases. The CDR3 is made up of 15 amino acids. Germline V lookup: CDR1 KGHDR, CDR2 SFDVKD. The V gene end was trimmed by 5 bases and the J gene end by 2 bases; junction bases not matched to a gene: 5. The CDR3 region has the DNA TGTGCCACCAGTGGAACAGGGGGCCGAAACACTGAAGCTTTCTTT. Its protein product is CATSGTGGRNTEAFF.

V is TRBV13 and J is TRBJ2-2; a weak D match, TRBD2 (6 bases). V was clipped by 7 bases and J by 4 bases, with 22 bases between them. The CDR3 extends over 17 amino acids. The germline gives CDR1 PRHDT, CDR2 FYEKMQ (reference sequence). CDR3 in amino acids: CASTTSGGQISTGELFF. The CDR3 region has the DNA TGTGCCAGCACCACCTCAGGAGGGCAGATCAGCACCGGGGAGCTGTTTTTT.

The gene calls are TRBV5-5 and TRBJ1-2; 7 nucleotides match TRBD1. Germline V gene lookup returns CDR1 SGHKS and CDR2 YYEKEE (reference sequence). V shed 3 bases and J 8 bases; nucleotides not matched to a gene: 16. This CDR3 spans 16 amino acids. Written as DNA, the CDR3 is TGTGCCAGCAGCTCCCCGAACAGCGACAGGGCTTTCGGCTACACCTTC. This translates into CASSSPNSDRAFGYTF.

The V gene is TRBV6-5, the J gene TRBJ2-7; D gene uncertain. The V and J ends lost 5 bases and 6 bases respectively, with 17 bases between them. Germline values: CDR1 MNHEY, CDR2 SVGAGI. The CDR3 has 14 amino acids. Here the CDR3 DNA reads TGTGCCAGCAGTACCCCTCCCCGCCCGGGCGAGCAGTACTTC. Translation: CASSTPPRPGEQYF.

This clone was seen only a few times. This sequence joins TRBV9 and TRBJ1-6; possibly TRBD1 for D (5 bases). V dropped 4 bases and J dropped 6 bases, with 14 bases sitting between them. This CDR3 is built from 15 residues. Per germline, CDR1 SGDLS and CDR2 YYNGEE. CDR3 in amino acids: CASSPWGDGNSPLHF. The CDR3 nucleotides read TGTGCCAGCAGCCCATGGGGGGATGGTAATTCACCCCTCCACTTT. Full variable domain (rest looked up from reference TRBV9 and TRBJ1-6): DSGVTQTPKHLITATGQRVTLRCSPRSGDLSVYWYQQSLDQGLQFLIQYYNGEERAKGNILERFSAQQFPDLHSELNLSSLELGDSALYFCASSPWGDGNSPLHFGNGTRLTVT.

The chain is built from TRBV7-8 and TRBJ2-3, with D hard to call. Between the trimmed V and J ends, which lost 4 bases and 1 base, there was a span of 12 bases. This CDR3 has 15 residues. Germline V gene data show CDR1 as SGHVS and CDR2 as FQNEAQ. The CDR3 DNA is TGTGCCAGCAGCTCCTTGCGGATACGCACAGATACGCAGTATTTT. As protein: CASSSLRIRTDTQYF.

This chain connects TRBV3-1 (or the pseudogene TRBV3-2) to TRBJ2-3, with TRBD2 matching over 10 bases. The CDR3 covers 17 residues. Germline assignment: CDR1 LGHDT and CDR2 YNNKEL (reference sequence). V lost 1 base and J lost 5; bases outside the gene matches: 9. This chain's CDR3 is CASSQVVQRGGKDTQYF. The DNA of the CDR3 is TGTGCCAGCAGCCAAGTAGTCCAGCGGGGGGGCAAAGATACGCAGTATTTT.

The chain joins TRBV12-3 or TRBV12-4 to TRBJ1-1; D is ambiguous. V shed 4 bases and J shed 10 bases, with 10 bases lying between them. The CDR3 consists of 11 residues. CDR3 residues: CASSYRGGAFF. The CDR3, as DNA: TGTGCCAGCAGTTATCGGGGTGGAGCTTTCTTT.

The rearrangement links TRBV28 to TRBJ2-5; 8 bases fit TRBD1. The CDR3 is made up of 14 amino acids. CDR1 and CDR2 (germline): MDHEN, SYDVKM. The ends lost 3 bases at V and 4 bases at J; junction bases unmatched: 4. CDR3 sequence: CASSFPTGVETQYF. The CDR3 DNA reads TGTGCCAGCAGTTTCCCGACAGGGGTAGAGACCCAGTACTTC.

The rearrangement joins TRBV6-2 or TRBV6-3 to TRBJ2-4; tentative D call: TRBD2 (5 bases). Trimming stripped 5 bases from V and 7 bases from J, with 15 bases between. CDR3 length equals 14 residues. The germline V gene encodes CDR1 MNHEY and CDR2 SVGEGT. CDR3 nucleotides: TGTGCCAGCAGTCACCGGGAACCGTGGAACATTCAGTACTTC. Translating gives CASSHREPWNIQYF.

Only one count was recorded for this clone. The chain recombines TRBV4-3 with TRBJ1-2; D unresolved. Germline values: CDR1 LGHNA, CDR2 YSLEER. V lost 6 bases and J lost 4, with 15 bases in between. The CDR3 totals 14 residues. CDR3 DNA: TGCGCCAGCAGGGGCACAAATGTCGGCTATGGCTACACCTTC. Translating it yields CASRGTNVGYGYTF.

This sequence joins TRBV9 and TRBJ1-5; weak D call: TRBD1 (5 bases). This CDR3 has 15 amino acids. V gave up 0 bases and J gave up 0 bases, with 7 bases separating them. Germline assignment: CDR1 SGDLS and CDR2 YYNGEE. Here the CDR3 reads CASSVGTLSNQPQHF. CDR3 bases: TGTGCCAGCAGCGTAGGGACACTTAGCAATCAGCCCCAGCATTTT. Full variable domain (missing parts from reference TRBV9 and TRBJ1-5): DSGVTQTPKHLITATGQRVTLRCSPRSGDLSVYWYQQSLDQGLQFLIQYYNGEERAKGNILERFSAQQFPDLHSELNLSSLELGDSALYFCASSVGTLSNQPQHFGDGTRLSIL.

The chain is built from TRBV28 and TRBJ1-2, with D possibly being TRBD1 (6 bases). Between the trimmed V and J ends, which lost 6 bases and 4 bases, there was a span of 18 bases. The length of the CDR3 is 15 residues. Germline V gene lookup returns CDR1 MDHEN and CDR2 SYDVKM. DNA of the CDR3: TGTGCCAGCAGGCCACCGCGTGGGGGGGCCTATGGCTACACCTTC. Translated, it gives CASRPPRGGAYGYTF.

This chain connects TRBV28 to TRBJ1-1; tentatively, D is TRBD1 (5 bases). Germline assignment: CDR1 MDHEN and CDR2 SYDVKM. V shed 11 bases and J shed 1 base, with 26 bases lying between them. This CDR3 contains 17 residues. In DNA form, the CDR3 reads TGTGCCGGCTCCAGCCGGGACGGGAGGTCGCGGAACACTGAAGCTTTCTTT. This translates into CAGSSRDGRSRNTEAFF.

V is TRBV30 and J is TRBJ2-6; the D gene is possibly TRBD1 (6 bases). This CDR3 is 15 amino acids long. CDR1 GTSNPN and CDR2 SVGIG come from the germline V gene (reference sequence). Trimming shortened V by 8 bases and J by 4 bases, and 18 bases separated the two germline ends. The CDR3 bases are TGTGCCCGGCGGCAGGGGCCGACAGGGGCCAACGTCCTGACTTTC. Protein sequence: CARRQGPTGANVLTF.

V gene TRBV18 combines with J gene TRBJ1-4; TRBD1 matches at 8 bases. Trimming took 3 bases from V and 8 from J; bases not matched to a gene: 8. The CDR3 covers 15 residues. CDR1 and CDR2 (germline): KGHSH, LQKENI. The CDR3 sequence: CASSPYDRGGEKLFF. The CDR3 DNA reads as TGTGCCAGCTCACCCTACGACAGGGGAGGCGAAAAACTGTTTTTT. Full variable domain (missing parts from reference TRBV18 and TRBJ1-4): NAGVMQNPRHLVRRRGQEARLRCSPMKGHSHVYWYRQLPEEGLKFMVYLQKENIIDESGMPKERFSAEFPKEGPSILRIQQVVRGDSAAYFCASSPYDRGGEKLFFGSGTQLSVL.

This clone appeared once. The rearrangement joins TRBV30 to TRBJ1-5, with 7 positions matching TRBD1. Unmatched junction bases numbered 7, after V lost 4 bases and J lost 4 bases. The CDR3 sequence is 14 residues long. Germline lookup yields CDR1 GTSNPN and CDR2 SVGIG (reference sequence). This CDR3 is CAWTRNRGNQPQHF. The DNA of the CDR3 is TGTGCCTGGACACGAAACAGGGGAAATCAGCCCCAGCATTTT.

The table lists this clone with a count of one. V gene TRBV4-2 combines with J gene TRBJ2-2; 7 bases are shared with TRBD1. J was trimmed by 0 bases and V by 0 bases; bases with no gene match: 7. CDR1 and CDR2 (germline): LGHNA, YNFKEQ. The CDR3 is 18 residues long. CDR3 coding DNA: TGTGCCAGCAGCCAAGAAGAACAGGGGAGCGCGAACACCGGGGAGCTGTTTTTT. This codes for CASSQEEQGSANTGELFF.

The gene calls are TRBV18 and TRBJ1-2; 7 bases line up with TRBD1. Germline assignment: CDR1 KGHSH and CDR2 LQKENI. Losses at the gene ends were 2 bases for V and 4 bases for J; bases not matched to a gene: 10. The CDR3 covers 16 residues. The CDR3 protein is CASSPTDRASFYGYTF. CDR3 nucleotides: TGTGCCAGCTCACCAACCGACAGGGCCTCTTTCTATGGCTACACCTTC.

V gene TRBV9 combines with J gene TRBJ1-2; D unclear. Per the germline V gene, CDR1 is SGDLS and CDR2 is YYNGEE. The CDR3 length is 13 residues. Trimming pared 4 bases from V and 3 bases from J, leaving 10 bases between. CDR3 residues: CASSLDSYYGYTF. CDR3 DNA sequence: TGTGCCAGCAGCCTGGACTCGTACTATGGCTACACCTTC.

This clone was found once. The chain carries TRBV7-9 and TRBJ2-7; D ambiguous. Germline V CDR1 and CDR2: SEHNR, FQNEAQ (reference sequence). The CDR3 spans 13 residues. The germline V and J ends were trimmed by 7 bases and 0 bases, with 10 bases remaining between them. CDR3 sequence: CASKPGSSYEQYF. The CDR3 DNA is TGTGCCAGCAAACCGGGTAGCTCCTACGAGCAGTACTTC.

This clone was found once. The rearrangement uses TRBV12-2 and TRBJ2-3; whether TRBD2, the table's D call, matches the DNA was not checked. TRBV12-2 is annotated as a pseudogene. The CDR3 runs to 17 residues. In DNA form, the CDR3 reads TGTGCAAGTCGCTTTGGTTTTCCTAGCGGGGTTACAGATACGCAGTATTTT. It translates to CASRFGFPSGVTDTQYF.

The rearrangement uses TRBV28 and TRBJ2-7, with D perhaps matching TRBD1 (6 bases). This CDR3 contains 15 residues. The germline V and J ends were trimmed by 5 bases and 0 bases, with 14 bases remaining between them. Germline CDR1 is MDHEN and CDR2 is SYDVKM. CDR3 residues: CASSTTGQSSYEQYF. DNA for the CDR3: TGTGCCAGCAGTACCACAGGGCAATCCTCCTACGAGCAGTACTTC.

This sequence joins TRBV28 and TRBJ2-7, with D maybe TRBD1 (6 bases). Trimming stripped 7 bases from V and 0 bases from J, with 16 bases between. This CDR3 spans 15 amino acids. CDR1 is MDHEN and CDR2 is SYDVKM in the germline V gene. CDR3 protein: CASNYRDTSSYEQYF. As DNA, the CDR3 is TGTGCCAGCAACTACCGGGACACTAGCTCCTACGAGCAGTACTTC.

The chain uses TRBV5-6 and TRBJ2-5, with D possibly TRBD2 on 6 matching bases. The CDR3 covers 13 residues. CDR1 is SGHDT and CDR2 is YYEEEE in the germline V gene. The V end lost 4 bases, the J end lost 5 bases, and 12 bases lay between the germline ends. CDR3 residues: CASSTGGVETQYF. CDR3 sequence (DNA): TGTGCCAGCAGCACCGGAGGGGTGGAGACCCAGTACTTC. Looking up the rest from reference TRBV5-6 and TRBJ2-5 gives the full variable domain: DAGVTQSPTHLIKTRGQQVTLRCSPKSGHDTVSWYQQALGQGPQFIFQYYEEEERQRGNFPDRFSGHQFPNYSSELNVNALLLGDSALYLCASSTGGVETQYFGPGTRLLVL.

This sequence joins TRBV29-1 and TRBJ2-3; 8 positions agree with TRBD2. The CDR3 spans 14 residues. Germline V gives CDR1 SQVTM, CDR2 ANQGSEA. V dropped 3 bases and J dropped 3; count of bases not matched to a gene: 5. CDR3 nucleotides: TGCAGCGTTGAGCGGGGGGCGAGAACAGATACGCAGTATTTT. Its protein is CSVERGARTDTQYF.